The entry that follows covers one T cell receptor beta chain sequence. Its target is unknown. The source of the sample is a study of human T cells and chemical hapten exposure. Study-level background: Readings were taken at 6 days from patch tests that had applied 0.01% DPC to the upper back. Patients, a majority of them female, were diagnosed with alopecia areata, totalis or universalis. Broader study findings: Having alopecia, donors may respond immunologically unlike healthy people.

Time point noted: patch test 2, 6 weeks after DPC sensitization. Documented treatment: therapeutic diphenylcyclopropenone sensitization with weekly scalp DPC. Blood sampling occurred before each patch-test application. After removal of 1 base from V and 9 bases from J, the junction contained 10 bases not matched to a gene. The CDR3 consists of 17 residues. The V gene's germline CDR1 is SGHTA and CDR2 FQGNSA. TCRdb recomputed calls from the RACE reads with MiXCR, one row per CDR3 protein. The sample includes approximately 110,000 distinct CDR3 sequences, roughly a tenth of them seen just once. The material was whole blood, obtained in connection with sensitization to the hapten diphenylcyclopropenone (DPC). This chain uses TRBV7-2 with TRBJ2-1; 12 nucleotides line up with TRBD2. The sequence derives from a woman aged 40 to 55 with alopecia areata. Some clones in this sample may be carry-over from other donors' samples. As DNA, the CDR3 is TGTGCCAGCAGCTTAGTTGCTAGCGGGGGGGCCAAAGGTGAGCAGTTCTTC. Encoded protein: CASSLVASGGAKGEQFF.